The 13 T cell receptor beta chains presented below share a single source sample, sequenced in a study of blood T cells in healthy people across ages (dated by TCRdb to 2013 to 2016). The library was made by 5' RACE. Reads for this sample came from an Illumina HiSeq 2500. A second PCR of roughly 7 to 11 cycles was performed with a sample-barcoded 5' primer and a J-beta primer mix. Using fastp trimming at Q25 and MiXCR clonotype assembly, TCRdb reanalyzed the public sequencing data and kept in-frame beta chains. Identical CDR3 proteins give one entry, which carries the most common genes and DNA. This sample is represented by about 720,000 distinct CDR3 sequences; 22% of them were singletons. Under 25% of the sample goes to the ten largest clones. Sequenced input: blood. The source of these receptors is a man between 70 and 80 years old in good health.

On this clonotype: The junction departs from germline at one end; a sequencing error may be responsible. The chain recombines TRBV5-1 with TRBJ1-1; possible D gene TRBD1, 5 bases. The CDR3 totals 16 residues. The germline CDR1 and CDR2 sequences are SGHRS and YFSETQ. The CDR3 loop is CASSLDPGRPNTEAFF. CDR3 sequence (DNA): TGCGCCAGCAGCTTGGATCCGGGGCGACCGAACACTGAGGCTTTCTTT.

This clonotype was seen only a few times. The chain carries TRBV29-1 and TRBJ1-5; D possibly corresponds to TRBD1 (5 bases). Germline loops: CDR1 SQVTM, CDR2 ANQGSEA. The CDR3 has 12 amino acids. V was shortened by 6 bases and J by 9 bases, with 15 bases between the two germline ends. CDR3: CSVNDSPGPQHF. The CDR3 DNA reads as TGCAGCGTAAACGACAGCCCGGGGCCCCAGCATTTT.

The V call is TRBV29-1, the J call TRBJ2-6; D gene ambiguous. There are 13 residues in the CDR3. The germline V gene encodes CDR1 SQVTM and CDR2 ANQGSEA. V lost 6 bases, J lost 0 bases, and 6 bases lay in between. The CDR3 loop reads CSVHLSGANVLTF. CDR3 bases: TGCAGCGTACACCTCTCTGGGGCCAACGTCCTGACTTTC. The complete variable domain, with remaining parts taken from reference TRBV29-1 and TRBJ2-6, reads SAVISQKPSRDICQRGTSLTIQCQVDSQVTMMFWYRQQPGQSLTLIATANQGSEATYESGFVIDKFPISRPNLTFSTLTVSNMSPEDSSIYLCSVHLSGANVLTFGAGSRLTVL.

This clonotype was seen only a few times. The rearrangement joins TRBV20-1 to TRBJ2-2; D is possibly TRBD2 (6 bases). This CDR3 comprises 16 residues. V lost 0 bases to trimming and J lost 11 bases, with 22 bases between them. Germline V gives CDR1 DFQATT, CDR2 SNEGSKA (reference sequence). The CDR3 DNA follows: TGCAGTGCTAGAGATCCCACTAGCCCACGAAGAGACGAGCTGTTTTTT. It is translated as CSARDPTSPRRDELFF.

There are a few counts of this clonotype. The chain joins TRBV28 to TRBJ2-3; 9 bases are shared with TRBD2. The CDR3 is 16 residues long. Trimming took 5 bases from V and 1 from J; bases not matched to a gene: 7. Germline V CDR1 and CDR2: MDHEN, SYDVKM. The CDR3 DNA reads TGTGCCAGCAGTCCCGCAGTAGCGGGAGGCACAGATACGCAGTATTTT. Amino acid sequence: CASSPAVAGGTDTQYF. The full variable domain, in which reference TRBV28 and TRBJ2-3 provide the parts outside the CDR3, is DVKVTQSSRYLVKRTGEKVFLECVQDMDHENMFWYRQDPGLGLRLIYFSYDVKMKEKGDIPEGYSVSREKKERFSLILESASTNQTSMYLCASSPAVAGGTDTQYFGPGTRLTVL.

In its sample, this clonotype was seen a few times. The chain joins TRBV5-1 to TRBJ1-5; no definite D call. Germline V lookup: CDR1 SGHRS, CDR2 YFSETQ. V lost 0 bases to trimming and J lost 7 bases, with 14 bases between them. CDR3 length equals 15 residues. The CDR3 coding sequence is TGCGCCAGCAGCTTGGCCGGAGGGATAGAGCAGCCCCAGCATTTT. Protein: CASSLAGGIEQPQHF.

The chain carries TRBV5-1 and TRBJ2-1; 7 positions match TRBD2. Germline V gene sequence: CDR1 SGHRS, CDR2 YFSETQ. V dropped 3 bases and J dropped 4; count of bases not matched to a gene: 10. This CDR3 has 16 amino acids. CDR3 in amino acids: CASSWFGTTPYNEQFF. The DNA of the CDR3 is TGCGCCAGCAGCTGGTTTGGGACTACCCCATACAATGAGCAGTTCTTC.

This clonotype was counted at least ten times. This rearrangement joins TRBV20-1 to TRBJ2-6; D ambiguous. V was trimmed by 7 bases and J by 2 bases, leaving 6 bases between them. The CDR3 is 12 residues long. Looked up from germline, CDR1 is DFQATT and CDR2 is SNEGSKA (reference sequence). The CDR3, as DNA: TGCAGTGGAAGTCCTGGGGCCAACGTCCTGACTTTC. It is translated as CSGSPGANVLTF.

There are a few counts of this clonotype. The chain has TRBV5-1 and TRBJ1-5; 9 bases map to TRBD1. The CDR3 has 12 amino acids. V dropped 8 bases and J dropped 5; count of bases not matched to a gene: 2. Germline V gene data show CDR1 as SGHRS and CDR2 as YFSETQ. The CDR3 region has the DNA TGCGCCAGGGGGACAGGGCATCAGCCCCAGCATTTT. Protein product: CARGTGHQPQHF.

The chain employs TRBV4-1 and TRBJ2-5; 11 bases match TRBD2. Gene TRBJ2-7 matches the end of the DNA better, so the J call may be wrong. CDR3 size: 16 residues. Germline CDR1 reads MGHRA; CDR2 reads YSYEKL. This CDR3 is CASSPERGLAVYEQYF. The CDR3 DNA follows: TGCGCCAGCAGCCCAGAGAGGGGACTAGCGGTTTACGAGCAGTACTTC.

V is TRBV5-1 and J is TRBJ2-4; maybe TRBD2 (7 bases). V was cut by 3 bases and J by 5 bases, with 18 bases left in between. The CDR3 spans 16 residues. Per germline, CDR1 SGHRS and CDR2 YFSETQ. The chain's CDR3 is CASSSTGRGEENIQYF. CDR3 bases: TGCGCCAGCAGCTCAACAGGGAGGGGAGAGGAAAACATTCAGTACTTC.

This clonotype has more than one count but fewer than ten. The V gene is TRBV5-1, the J gene TRBJ1-1, with 7 positions matching TRBD1. Trimming took 4 bases from V and 1 from J; bases not matched to a gene: 7. CDR3 size: 15 residues. Per the germline V gene, CDR1 is SGHRS and CDR2 is YFSETQ. The chain's CDR3 is CASSTRQGRNTEAFF. The CDR3 DNA follows: TGCGCCAGCAGCACCCGACAGGGACGGAACACTGAAGCTTTCTTT.

This clonotype has ten or more counts. The J gene is TRBJ1-1, the V gene TRBV20-1; tentatively, D is TRBD1 (5 bases). Germline-derived CDR1 and CDR2 are DFQATT and SNEGSKA (reference sequence). V dropped 7 bases and J dropped 0 bases, with 18 bases sitting between them. The CDR3 sequence is 15 residues long. This chain's CDR3 is CSVRGIGHLNTEAFF. The CDR3 DNA is TGCAGTGTTAGGGGAATAGGGCACCTGAACACTGAAGCTTTCTTT.